This note documents a single T cell receptor beta chain sequence. This table comes from immunoSEQ multiplex PCR, and its TCRdb copy is limited to in-frame clones, with some not included. The profile covers about 370,000 clones, with approximately 93% appearing a single time and around 0.86% taken by the ten largest. This sample is part of a study of blood T cell repertoires in COVID-19. People in the exposed group encountered a COVID-19 case within 2 weeks before entering the study. Source material: PBMCs or T cells enriched from blood (not recorded which). The clonotype originates from a woman aged 40 to 49 who had been exposed to COVID-19.

The CDR3 region is CAWAGTSGPPYNEQFF. CDR3 DNA: TGTGCCTGGGCCGGGACTAGCGGGCCCCCCTACAATGAGCAGTTCTTC. J is TRBJ2-1 and V is TRBV30; 12 bases are a match to TRBD2. The CDR3 spans 16 residues. With 5 bases clipped from V and 2 bases from J, the junction kept 7 bases outside the gene matches. From germline, CDR1 is GTSNPN and CDR2 SVGIG (reference sequence). Together with reference TRBV30 and TRBJ2-1, the CDR3 gives the full variable domain: SQTIHQWPATLVQPVGSPLSLECTVEGTSNPNLYWYRQAAGRGLQLLFYSVGIGQISSEVPQNLSASRPQDRQFILSSKKLLLSDSGFYLCAWAGTSGPPYNEQFFGPGTRLTVL.